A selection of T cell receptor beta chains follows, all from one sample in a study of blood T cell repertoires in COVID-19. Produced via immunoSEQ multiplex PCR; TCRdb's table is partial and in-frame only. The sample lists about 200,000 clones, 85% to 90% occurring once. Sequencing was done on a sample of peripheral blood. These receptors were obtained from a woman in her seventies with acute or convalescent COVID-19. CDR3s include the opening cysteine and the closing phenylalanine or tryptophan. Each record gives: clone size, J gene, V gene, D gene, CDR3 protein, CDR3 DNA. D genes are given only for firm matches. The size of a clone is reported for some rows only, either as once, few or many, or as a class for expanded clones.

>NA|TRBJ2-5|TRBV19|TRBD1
CASSAGTGVQETQYF
TGTGCCAGTAGTGCCGGGACAGGGGTGCAAGAGACCCAGTACTTC
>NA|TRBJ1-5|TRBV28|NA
CASSLLDPGKIHF
TGTGCCAGCAGCCTTCTGGACCCGGGAAAAATCCATTTT
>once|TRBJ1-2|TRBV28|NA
CASSGLYGYTF
TGTGCCAGCTCCGGACTCTATGGCTACACCTTC
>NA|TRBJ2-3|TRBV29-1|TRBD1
CSVERAGGTDTQYF
TGCAGCGTTGAAAGGGCAGGGGGAACAGATACGCAGTATTTT
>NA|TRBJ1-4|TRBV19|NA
CASNKRRSEKLFF
TGTGCCAGTAACAAACGCCGCAGTGAAAAACTGTTTTTT
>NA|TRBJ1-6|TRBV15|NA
CATSRETGGSPLHF
TGTGCCACCAGCAGAGAAACCGGGGGTTCACCCCTCCACTTT
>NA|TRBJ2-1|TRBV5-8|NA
CASSLGLFSYNEQFF
TGTGCCAGCAGCCTGGGACTCTTCTCCTACAATGAGCAGTTCTTC
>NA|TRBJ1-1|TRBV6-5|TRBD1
CASSYSKGAVRAFF
TGTGCCAGCAGTTACTCGAAGGGGGCGGTAAGGGCTTTCTTT
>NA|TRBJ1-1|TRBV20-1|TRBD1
CSAPRGLGAFF
TGCAGTGCCCCCAGGGGGTTAGGAGCTTTCTTT
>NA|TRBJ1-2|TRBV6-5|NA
CASSSDQGLRGYTF
TGTGCCAGCAGTTCCGACCAGGGACTTCGAGGCTACACCTTC
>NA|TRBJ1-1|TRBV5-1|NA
CASRRGGSEAFF
TGCGCCAGCAGAAGGGGGGGCTCTGAAGCTTTCTTT
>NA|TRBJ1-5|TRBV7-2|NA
CASSPNARGNQPQHF
TGTGCCAGCAGCCCAAACGCCCGGGGGAATCAGCCCCAGCATTTT
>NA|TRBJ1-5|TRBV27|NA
CASSSRTANQPQHF
TGTGCCAGCAGTTCCCGAACAGCCAATCAGCCCCAGCATTTT
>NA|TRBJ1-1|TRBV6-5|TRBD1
CASRIDRVRAEAFF
TGTGCCAGCAGGATCGACAGGGTGAGGGCTGAAGCTTTCTTT
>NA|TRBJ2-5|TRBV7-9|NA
CASSLTVQETQYF
TGTGCCAGCAGCCTGACTGTCCAAGAGACCCAGTACTTC
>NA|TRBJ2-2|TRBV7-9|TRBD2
CASSAAGTTGELFF
TGTGCCAGCAGCGCAGCGGGGACCACCGGGGAGCTGTTTTTT
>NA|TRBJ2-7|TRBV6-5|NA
CASSRLEEQYF
TGTGCCAGCAGCCGTTTGGAGGAGCAGTACTTC
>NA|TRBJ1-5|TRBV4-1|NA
CASSQDPQGNQPQHF
TGCGCCAGCAGCCAAGATCCCCAGGGGAATCAGCCCCAGCATTTT
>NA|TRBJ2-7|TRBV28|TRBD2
CASTPGGSGTYEQYF
TGTGCCAGCACCCCGGGAGGTAGCGGCACCTACGAGCAGTACTTC
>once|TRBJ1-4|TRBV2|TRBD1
CASSRRQGSNEKLFF
TGTGCCAGCAGCCGAAGACAGGGAAGTAATGAAAAACTGTTTTTT
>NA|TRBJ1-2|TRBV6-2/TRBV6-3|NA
CASSPNYGYTF
TGTGCCAGCAGTCCGAACTATGGCTACACCTTC
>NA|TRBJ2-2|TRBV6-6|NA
CASSFGQANTGELFF
TGTGCCAGCAGTTTCGGACAAGCGAACACCGGGGAGCTGTTTTTT
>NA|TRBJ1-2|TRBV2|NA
CASSVTAPNYGYTF
TGTGCCAGCAGTGTGACAGCTCCAAACTATGGCTACACCTTC
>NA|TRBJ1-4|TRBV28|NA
CASSPRTATNEKLFF
TGTGCCAGCAGTCCCAGGACAGCTACTAATGAAAAACTGTTTTTT
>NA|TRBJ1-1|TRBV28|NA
CASSLGGAGNTEAFF
TGTGCCAGCAGTTTAGGAGGTGCCGGGAACACTGAAGCTTTCTTT
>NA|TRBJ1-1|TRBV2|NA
CASSTTGSSTEAFF
TGTGCCAGCAGCACCACGGGGTCGAGCACTGAAGCTTTCTTT
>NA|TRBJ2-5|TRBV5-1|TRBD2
CASSPTSGQETQYF
TGCGCCAGCAGCCCAACTAGCGGGCAAGAGACCCAGTACTTC
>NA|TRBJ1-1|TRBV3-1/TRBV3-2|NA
CASRLGGGVGTEAFF
TGTGCCAGCAGACTGGGGGGGGGAGTAGGGACTGAAGCTTTCTTT
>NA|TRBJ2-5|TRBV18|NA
CASSESGTGRETQYF
TGTGCCAGCTCGGAAAGCGGGACAGGAAGAGAGACCCAGTACTTC
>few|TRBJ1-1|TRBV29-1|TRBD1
CSVGRGYGTEAFF
TGCAGCGTCGGCAGGGGGTATGGAACTGAAGCTTTCTTT
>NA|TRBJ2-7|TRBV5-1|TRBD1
CASSRTGTEDYEQYF
TGCGCCAGCAGCCGTACCGGGACAGAAGATTACGAGCAGTACTTC
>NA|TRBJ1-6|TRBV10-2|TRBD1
CASSEWDRDSPLHF
TGCGCCAGCAGTGAGTGGGACAGGGATTCACCCCTCCACTTT
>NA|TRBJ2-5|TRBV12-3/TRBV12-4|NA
CASRRGAIETQYF
TGTGCCAGCAGACGGGGGGCGATCGAGACCCAGTACTTC
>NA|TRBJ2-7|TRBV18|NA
CASSPGSHGYEQYF
TGTGCCAGTTCCCCCGGGTCCCATGGGTACGAGCAGTACTTC
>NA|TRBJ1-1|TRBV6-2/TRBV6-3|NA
CASSYSTGGDGFF
TGTGCCAGCAGTTACTCGACGGGGGGAGATGGTTTCTTT
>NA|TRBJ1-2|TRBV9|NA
CASSVYTGEANYGYTF
TGTGCCAGCAGCGTATACACAGGTGAAGCTAACTATGGCTACACCTTC
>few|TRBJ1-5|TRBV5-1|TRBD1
CASSTGDSRNQPQHF
TGCGCCAGCAGCACGGGGGACAGTCGTAATCAGCCCCAGCATTTT
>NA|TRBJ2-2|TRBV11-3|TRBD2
CASSPGSGRAIGELFF
TGTGCCAGCAGCCCAGGGAGCGGGAGGGCCATCGGGGAGCTGTTTTTT
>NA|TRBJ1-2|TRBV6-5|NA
CASTTGGGGYTF
TGTGCCAGCACCACGGGGGGAGGTGGCTACACCTTC
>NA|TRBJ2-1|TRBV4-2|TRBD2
CASSRGGSGVQFF
TGTGCCAGCAGCCGGGGGGGTTCCGGGGTGCAGTTCTTC
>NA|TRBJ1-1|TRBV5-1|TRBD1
CASSLRGQGANTEAFF
TGCGCCAGCAGCTTGCGGGGACAGGGGGCAAACACTGAAGCTTTCTTT
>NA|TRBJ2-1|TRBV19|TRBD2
CASSRGLVTDEQFF
TGTGCCAGTAGTAGGGGACTAGTAACGGATGAGCAGTTCTTC
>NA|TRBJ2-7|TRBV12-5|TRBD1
CASGFQRGTGTTYEQYF
TGTGCTAGTGGTTTCCAAAGGGGGACAGGCACAACCTACGAGCAGTACTTC
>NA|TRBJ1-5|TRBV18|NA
CASSLGTAGQPQHF
TGTGCCAGCTCACTTGGGACTGCGGGCCAGCCCCAGCATTTT
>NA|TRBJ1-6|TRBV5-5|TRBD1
CASSLRDRGNSPLHF
TGTGCCAGCAGTCTCCGGGACAGGGGTAATTCACCCCTCCACTTT
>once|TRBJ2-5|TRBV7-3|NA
CASSRGTEETQYF
TGTGCCAGCAGCCGGGGAACGGAAGAGACCCAGTACTTC
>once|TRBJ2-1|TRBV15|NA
CATSRPGTAGSYNEQFF
TGTGCCACCAGCAGGCCCGGGACAGCGGGCTCCTACAATGAGCAGTTCTTC